Following are 10 T cell receptor beta chains from one sample sequenced in a study of blood T cell repertoires in COVID-19. The table came from immunoSEQ multiplex PCR; TCRdb's copy has only in-frame clones and leaves some out. The sample gives 150,000 to 200,000 clones, more than 65% of which show up once; 9.5% to 11% is in the top ten. Sequenced: PBMCs or T cells enriched from blood (not recorded which). The receptors shown here come from a man between 50 and 59 years old who had recovered from COVID-19.

This clone was counted a single time. The V gene is TRBV2, the J gene TRBJ2-2; 10 bases map to TRBD1. Germline V CDR1 and CDR2: SNHLY, FYNNEI. The CDR3 contains 14 residues. Losses at the gene ends were 10 bases for V and 6 bases for J; bases not matched to a gene: 8. The CDR3 loop is CATLGQGVPGELFF. DNA for the CDR3: TGTGCCACCCTAGGACAGGGGGTTCCCGGGGAGCTGTTTTTT.

The chain has TRBV6-5 and TRBJ1-3, with D possibly TRBD1 on 5 matching bases. The germline gives CDR1 MNHEY, CDR2 SVGAGI. CDR3 length: 15 residues. V was pared by 2 bases and J by 8 bases, with 16 bases between. The CDR3 region has the DNA TGTGCCAGCAGTTACATGGCAGGGAGGATACACACCATATATTTT. It translates to CASSYMAGRIHTIYF.

J is TRBJ2-2 and V is TRBV7-2; TRBD1 matches 8 bases. Germline V gene sequence: CDR1 SGHTA, CDR2 FQGNSA. Unmatched junction bases numbered 0, after V lost 3 bases and J lost 6 bases. The CDR3 consists of 13 residues. This CDR3 is CASSLDRAGELFF. CDR3 nucleotide sequence: TGTGCCAGCAGCTTGGACAGGGCCGGGGAGCTGTTTTTT. Full variable domain (outside the CDR3, taken from reference TRBV7-2 and TRBJ2-2): GAGVSQSPSNKVTEKGKDVELRCDPISGHTALYWYRQSLGQGLEFLIYFQGNSAPDKSGLPSDRFSAERTGGSVSTLTIQRTQQEDSAVYLCASSLDRAGELFFGEGSRLTVL.

The chain joins TRBV21-1 to TRBJ2-5; the table calls TRBD2, which could not be checked here. TRBV21-1 is flagged as a pseudogene. The CDR3 loop spans 16 amino acids. The CDR3 coding sequence is TGTGCCAGCAGCACAGTTGGTCCCGCGGGGGAAGAGACCCAGTACTTC. This translates into CASSTVGPAGEETQYF.

This chain connects TRBV7-8 to TRBJ1-5, with D maybe TRBD1 (6 bases). V was pared by 8 bases and J by 4 bases, with 12 bases between. CDR3 length: 13 residues. Germline V gene data show CDR1 as SGHVS and CDR2 as FQNEAQ. The CDR3 protein is CASRGAMNQPQHF. Here the CDR3 DNA reads TGTGCCAGCCGGGGGGCTATGAATCAGCCCCAGCATTTT.

The V and J genes are TRBV19 and TRBJ2-1; 7 bases agree with TRBD1. The CDR3 is 16 residues long. V lost 7 bases, J lost 0 bases, and 9 bases stayed unmatched. Germline CDR1 reads LNHDA; CDR2 reads SQIVND (reference sequence). The CDR3 here is CASNPQGKSSYNEQFF. In DNA form, the CDR3 reads TGTGCCAGTAACCCACAGGGGAAGAGCTCCTACAATGAGCAGTTCTTC.

This chain joins TRBV19 and TRBJ2-5; D ambiguous. Between the trimmed V and J ends, which lost 4 bases and 2 bases, there was a span of 11 bases. Looked up from germline, CDR1 is LNHDA and CDR2 is SQIVND (reference sequence). The CDR3 has 14 amino acids. DNA of the CDR3: TGTGCCAGTAGTAGCGGAAGCAGTCAAGAGACCCAGTACTTC. Encoded protein: CASSSGSSQETQYF.

The rearrangement uses TRBV10-1 and TRBJ2-7; 10 bases fit TRBD2. Germline V gives CDR1 WNHNN, CDR2 SYGVQD (reference sequence). CDR3 length: 15 amino acids. Germline trimming cut 3 bases from V and 6 bases from J; bases unmatched to any gene: 8. The CDR3: CASSDAASGSREQYF. CDR3 coding DNA: TGCGCCAGCAGTGATGCGGCTAGCGGGAGTCGCGAGCAGTACTTC.

The rearrangement uses TRBV3-1 (or the pseudogene TRBV3-2) and TRBJ2-2; D unclear. Germline loops: CDR1 LGHDT, CDR2 YNNKEL (reference sequence). The CDR3 has 14 residues. V shed 4 bases and J shed 4 bases, with 10 bases lying between them. CDR3 sequence (DNA): TGTGCCAGCAGCCTCTCTGGCGGCACCGGGGAGCTGTTTTTT. Translating gives CASSLSGGTGELFF.

This chain uses TRBV24-1 with TRBJ2-7; 7 bases map to TRBD2. CDR3 length: 13 residues. Trimming cost V 7 bases and J 3 bases; bases outside gene matches: 5. Germline assignment: CDR1 KGHDR and CDR2 SFDVKD. CDR3 DNA sequence: TGTGCCACCAGCACTAGCGCATACTACGAGCAGTACTTC. Translated, it gives CATSTSAYYEQYF.